This T cell receptor (beta chain) stems from a study of neurological immune-mediated disorders. Study outcomes and limitations: Among 34 multiple sclerosis patients, phylogenetic grouping put the repertoires of 18 into a single related-CDR3 cluster, a possible signature. There was no clinical or MRI feature that showed an association with the multiple sclerosis repertoire cluster. Falling below healthy controls, multiple sclerosis showed the least TCR clonal expansion, while HTLV-1-associated myelopathy showed the most.

This clonotype showed up many times. Its antigen is currently unknown. Noted time point: longitudinal time-point 1 (baseline). Germline values: CDR1 SGHRS, CDR2 YFSETQ. The V and J ends lost 0 bases and 0 bases respectively, with 9 bases between them. The CDR3 has 15 residues. The cDNA was produced through 5'RACE with 10-nucleotide random UMIs. TCRdb independently ran MiXCR on the 5' RACE reads; one entry per CDR3 protein. Of tens of thousands of distinct CDR3 sequences listed, 3% to 3.5% were seen once; the top ten hold more than 7.5%. The rearrangement uses TRBV5-1 and TRBJ1-2, with D unresolved. The specimen was PBMCs. This receptor was identified in a woman in her fifties or sixties with multiple sclerosis. CDR3 sequence reads: CASSLEVGTNYGYTF. The CDR3 nucleotides are TGCGCCAGCAGCTTGGAGGTAGGGACTAACTATGGCTACACCTTC.